This T cell receptor (beta chain) was observed in a study of T-cell reconstitution after alpha-beta-depleted transplantation in children. This clonotype was counted between two and nine times. Its matching antigen is unknown. The CDR3 is 14 residues long. The V and J ends lost 6 bases and 1 base respectively, with 12 bases between them. Study results and caveats: The high TCRbeta diversity at day 60 in some patients came from surviving recipient T cells and thymic progenitors. When one year had passed after transplant, most T-cell counts and diversity came from newly produced T cells.

Unique molecular identifiers featured in how the TCRbeta library was prepared. A single record per CDR3 protein comes from TCRdb applying MiXCR to the PCR reads. The data contain 450,000 to 600,000 distinct CDR3 sequences, roughly 13% of them singletons. The TCR originated in a male patient aged 10 to 17 who had a stem cell transplant for acute myeloid leukemia, so the T cells may come from the graft donor. Material: PBMCs, mostly from graft donor cells, obtained 360 days after TCRalphabeta/CD19-depleted stem cell transplant. The rearrangement joins TRBV12-3 or TRBV12-4 to TRBJ2-5; the D is unclear. This chain's CDR3 is CASRSVDPQETQYF. In DNA, the CDR3 is TGTGCCAGCAGATCGGTGGACCCCCAAGAGACCCAGTACTTC.